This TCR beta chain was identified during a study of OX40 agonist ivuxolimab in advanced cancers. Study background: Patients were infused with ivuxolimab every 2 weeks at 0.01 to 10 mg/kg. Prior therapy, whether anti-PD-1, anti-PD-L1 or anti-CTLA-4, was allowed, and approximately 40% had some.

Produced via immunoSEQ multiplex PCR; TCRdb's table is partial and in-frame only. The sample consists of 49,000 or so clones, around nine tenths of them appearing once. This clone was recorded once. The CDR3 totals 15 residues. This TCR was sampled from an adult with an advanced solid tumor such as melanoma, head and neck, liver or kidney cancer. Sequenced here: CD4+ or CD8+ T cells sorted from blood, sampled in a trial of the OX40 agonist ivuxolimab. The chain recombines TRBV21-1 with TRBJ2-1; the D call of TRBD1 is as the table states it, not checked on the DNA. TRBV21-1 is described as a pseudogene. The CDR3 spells CASRGHVASDNEQFF. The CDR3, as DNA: TGTGCCAGCAGAGGACACGTAGCTTCCGACAATGAGCAGTTCTTC.